The clone carrying this T cell receptor beta chain was detected many times. The data are from a study of neurological immune-mediated disorders. Regarding time point: technical triplicate 3. MiXCR, run by TCRdb on the 5' RACE reads, gives a single entry per CDR3 protein. This sample has 25,000 to 35,000 distinct CDR3 sequences, with about a sixth found just once. The sample was CD4+ T cells from blood. The TCR was taken from a female donor with HTLV-1-associated myelopathy (HAM/TSP).

CDR3 sequence (DNA): TGCAGTGCTAGACGGGACAGGGGAAATTCTGAAGCTTTCTTT. As protein: CSARRDRGNSEAFF. This sequence joins TRBV20-1 and TRBJ1-1, with 10 positions matching TRBD1. CDR1 is DFQATT, CDR2 SNEGSKA, per germline (reference sequence). Trimming at V came to 2 bases and at J to 6 bases, leaving 6 bases not matched to a gene. This CDR3 has 14 amino acids.